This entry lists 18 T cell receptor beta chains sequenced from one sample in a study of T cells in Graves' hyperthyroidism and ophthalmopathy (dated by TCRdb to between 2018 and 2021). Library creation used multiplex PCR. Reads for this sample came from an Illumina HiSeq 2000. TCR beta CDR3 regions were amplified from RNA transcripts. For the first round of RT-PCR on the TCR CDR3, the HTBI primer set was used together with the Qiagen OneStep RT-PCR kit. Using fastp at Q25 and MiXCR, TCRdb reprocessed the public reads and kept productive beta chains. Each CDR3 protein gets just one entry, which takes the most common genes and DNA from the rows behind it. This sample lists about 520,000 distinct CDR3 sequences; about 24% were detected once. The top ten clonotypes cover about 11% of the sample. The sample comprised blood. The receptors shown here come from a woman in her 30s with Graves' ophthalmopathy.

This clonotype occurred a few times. CDR3 DNA: TGTGCCAGCACCCTCCGTGGAGAGAACACTGAAGCTTTCTTT. Translating gives CASTLRGENTEAFF. J is TRBJ1-1 and V is TRBV6-1; D is unresolved. The V gene's germline CDR1 is MNHNS and CDR2 SASEGT. The CDR3 is made up of 14 amino acids. V dropped 7 bases and J dropped 1 base, with 13 bases sitting between them.

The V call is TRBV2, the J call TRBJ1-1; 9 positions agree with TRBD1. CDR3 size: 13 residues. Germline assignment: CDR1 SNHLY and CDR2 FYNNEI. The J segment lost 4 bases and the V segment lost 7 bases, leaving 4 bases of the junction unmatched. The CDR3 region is CASTGQGTTEAFF. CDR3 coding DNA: TGTGCCAGCACCGGACAGGGGACCACTGAAGCTTTCTTT.

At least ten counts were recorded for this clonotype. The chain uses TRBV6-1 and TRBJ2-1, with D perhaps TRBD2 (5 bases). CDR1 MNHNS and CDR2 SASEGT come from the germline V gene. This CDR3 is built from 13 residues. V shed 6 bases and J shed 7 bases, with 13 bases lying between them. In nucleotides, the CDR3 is TGTGCCAGCAGCTCAAATCCGGGAAATGAGCAGTTCTTC. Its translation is CASSSNPGNEQFF.

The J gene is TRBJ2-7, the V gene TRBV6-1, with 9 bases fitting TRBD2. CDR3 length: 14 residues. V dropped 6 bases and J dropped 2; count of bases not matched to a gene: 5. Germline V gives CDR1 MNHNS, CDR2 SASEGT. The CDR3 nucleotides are TGTGCCAGCAGGGGACTAGCACGCCCCTACGAGCAGTACTTC. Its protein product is CASRGLARPYEQYF.

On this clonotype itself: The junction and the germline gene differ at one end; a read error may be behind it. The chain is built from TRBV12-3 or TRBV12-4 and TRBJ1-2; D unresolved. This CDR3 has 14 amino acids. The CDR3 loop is CASSAGINVYGYTF. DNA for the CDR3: TGTGCCAGCAGTGCCGGGATAAACGTCTATGGTTACACCTTC.

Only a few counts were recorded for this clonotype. CDR3 protein: CASSNQGNQPQHF. DNA of the CDR3: TGTGCCAGCAGCAACCAGGGGAATCAGCCCCAGCATTTT. The V call is TRBV7-9, the J call TRBJ1-5, with D possibly TRBD1 on 6 matching bases. The V end lost 5 bases, the J end lost 4 bases, and 9 bases lay between the germline ends. The germline V gene has CDR1 SEHNR and CDR2 FQNEAQ (reference sequence). CDR3 length: 13 residues.

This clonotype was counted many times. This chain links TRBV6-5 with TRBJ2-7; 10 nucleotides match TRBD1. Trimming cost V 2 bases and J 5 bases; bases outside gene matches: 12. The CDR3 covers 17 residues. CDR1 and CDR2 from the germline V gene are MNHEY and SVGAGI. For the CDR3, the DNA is TGTGCCAGCAGTTACCCGAGATTGGGGGACAGGGGACACGAGCAGTACTTC. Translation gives CASSYPRLGDRGHEQYF.

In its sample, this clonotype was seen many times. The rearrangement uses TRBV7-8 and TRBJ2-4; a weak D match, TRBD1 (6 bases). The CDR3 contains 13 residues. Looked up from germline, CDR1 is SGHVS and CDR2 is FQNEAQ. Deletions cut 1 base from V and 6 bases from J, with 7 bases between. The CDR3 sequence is CASSLVRGNIQYF. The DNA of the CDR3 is TGTGCCAGCAGCTTAGTCAGGGGAAACATTCAGTACTTC.

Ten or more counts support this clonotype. CDR3 sequence reads: CASSQTGEYGYTF. CDR3 in DNA: TGTGCCAGCAGCCAGACAGGGGAATATGGCTACACCTTC. The chain is built from TRBV4-2 and TRBJ1-2; 8 nucleotides line up with TRBD1. CDR3 length equals 13 residues. The ends lost 3 bases at V and 5 bases at J; junction bases unmatched: 2. Germline values: CDR1 LGHNA, CDR2 YNFKEQ.

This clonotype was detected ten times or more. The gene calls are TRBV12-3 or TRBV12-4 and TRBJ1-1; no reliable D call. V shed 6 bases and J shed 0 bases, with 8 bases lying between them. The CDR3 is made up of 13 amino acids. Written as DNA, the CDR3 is TGTGCCAGCAGGCTACAACTGAACACTGAAGCTTTCTTT. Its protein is CASRLQLNTEAFF.

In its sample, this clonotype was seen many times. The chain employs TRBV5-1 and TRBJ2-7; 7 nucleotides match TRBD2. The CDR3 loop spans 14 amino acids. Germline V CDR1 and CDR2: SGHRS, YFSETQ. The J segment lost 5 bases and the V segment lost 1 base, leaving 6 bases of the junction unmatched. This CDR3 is CASSLSGVWDEQYF. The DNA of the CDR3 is TGCGCCAGCAGCTTGAGCGGGGTGTGGGACGAGCAGTACTTC. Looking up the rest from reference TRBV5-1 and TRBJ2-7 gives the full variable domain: KAGVTQTPRYLIKTRGQQVTLSCSPISGHRSVSWYQQTPGQGLQFLFEYFSETQRNKGNFPGRFSGRQFSNSRSEMNVSTLELGDSALYLCASSLSGVWDEQYFGPGTRLTVT.

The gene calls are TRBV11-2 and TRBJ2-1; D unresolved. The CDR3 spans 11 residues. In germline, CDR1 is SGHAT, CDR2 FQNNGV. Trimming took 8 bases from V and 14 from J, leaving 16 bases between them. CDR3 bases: TGTGCCAGCGGCGAACCCCCGGAGAAGTTCTTC. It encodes CASGEPPEKFF.

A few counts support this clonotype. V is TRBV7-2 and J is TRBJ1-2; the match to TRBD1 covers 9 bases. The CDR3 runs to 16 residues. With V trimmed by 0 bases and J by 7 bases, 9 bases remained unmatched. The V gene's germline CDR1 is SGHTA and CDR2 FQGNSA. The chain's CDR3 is CASSLAQDRGVSGYTF. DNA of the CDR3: TGTGCCAGCAGCTTAGCTCAGGACAGGGGAGTTAGTGGCTACACCTTC.

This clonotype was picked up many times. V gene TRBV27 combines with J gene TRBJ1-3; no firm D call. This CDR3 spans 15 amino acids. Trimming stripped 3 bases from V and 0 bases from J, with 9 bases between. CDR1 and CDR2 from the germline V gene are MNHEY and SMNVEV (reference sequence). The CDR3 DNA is TGTGCCAGCAGTTTTGGGCCGAACTCTGGAAACACCATATATTTT. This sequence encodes CASSFGPNSGNTIYF.

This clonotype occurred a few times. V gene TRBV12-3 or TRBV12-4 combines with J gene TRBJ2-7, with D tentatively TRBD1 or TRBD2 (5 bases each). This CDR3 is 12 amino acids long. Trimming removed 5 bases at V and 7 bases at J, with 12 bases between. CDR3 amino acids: CASSPGRREQYF. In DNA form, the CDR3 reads TGTGCCAGCAGTCCGGGACGGAGGGAGCAGTACTTC.

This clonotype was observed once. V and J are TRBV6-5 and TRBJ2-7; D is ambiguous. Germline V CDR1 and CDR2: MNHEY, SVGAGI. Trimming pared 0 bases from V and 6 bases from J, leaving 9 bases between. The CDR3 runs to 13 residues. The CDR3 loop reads CASSYSSACEQYF. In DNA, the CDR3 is TGTGCCAGCAGTTACTCGTCAGCCTGCGAGCAGTACTTC.

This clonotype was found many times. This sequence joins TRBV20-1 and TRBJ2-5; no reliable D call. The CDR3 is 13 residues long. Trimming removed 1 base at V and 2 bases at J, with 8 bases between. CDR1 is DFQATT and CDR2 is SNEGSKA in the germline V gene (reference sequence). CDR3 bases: TGCAGTGCTAGAGTCCTGTTACAAGAGACCCAGTACTTC. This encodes CSARVLLQETQYF.

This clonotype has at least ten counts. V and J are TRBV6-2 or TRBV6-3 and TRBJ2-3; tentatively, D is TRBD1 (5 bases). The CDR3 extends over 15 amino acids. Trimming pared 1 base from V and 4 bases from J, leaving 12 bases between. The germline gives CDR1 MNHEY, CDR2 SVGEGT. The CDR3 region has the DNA TGTGCCAGCAGTTACTGGGGCTCAGGAGCAGATACGCAGTATTTT. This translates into CASSYWGSGADTQYF.